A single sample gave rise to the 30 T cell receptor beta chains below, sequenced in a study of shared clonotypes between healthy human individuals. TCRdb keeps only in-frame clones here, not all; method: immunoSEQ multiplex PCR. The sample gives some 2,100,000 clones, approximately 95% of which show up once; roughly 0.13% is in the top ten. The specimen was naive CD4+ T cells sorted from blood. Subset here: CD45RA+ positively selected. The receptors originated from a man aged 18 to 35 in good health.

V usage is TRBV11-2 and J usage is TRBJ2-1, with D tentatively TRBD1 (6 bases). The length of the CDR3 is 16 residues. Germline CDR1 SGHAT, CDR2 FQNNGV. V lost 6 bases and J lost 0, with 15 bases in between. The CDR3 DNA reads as TGTGCCAGCAGTCCTAGACAGGCCAGCTCCTACAATGAGCAGTTCTTC. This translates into CASSPRQASSYNEQFF.

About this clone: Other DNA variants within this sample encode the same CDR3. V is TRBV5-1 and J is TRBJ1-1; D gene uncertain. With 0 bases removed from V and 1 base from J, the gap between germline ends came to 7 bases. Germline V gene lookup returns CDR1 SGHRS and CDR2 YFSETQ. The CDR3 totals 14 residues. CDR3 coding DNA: TGCGCCAGCAGCTTGGAGCGGACGAACACTGAAGCTTTCTTT. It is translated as CASSLERTNTEAFF.

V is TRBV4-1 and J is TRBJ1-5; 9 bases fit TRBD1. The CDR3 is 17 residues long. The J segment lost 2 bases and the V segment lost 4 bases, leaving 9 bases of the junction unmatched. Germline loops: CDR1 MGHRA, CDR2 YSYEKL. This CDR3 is CASSLIQGAWGNQPQHF. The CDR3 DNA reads TGCGCCAGCAGCCTCATACAGGGGGCATGGGGCAATCAGCCCCAGCATTTT.

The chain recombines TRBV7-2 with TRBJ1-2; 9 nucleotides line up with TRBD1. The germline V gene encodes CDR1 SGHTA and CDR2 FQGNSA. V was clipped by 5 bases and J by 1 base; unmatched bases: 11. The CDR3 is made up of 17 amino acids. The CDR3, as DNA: TGTGCCAGCAGCCGTAAAGACGGACAGGGGTTTAACTATGGCTACACCTTC. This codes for CASSRKDGQGFNYGYTF. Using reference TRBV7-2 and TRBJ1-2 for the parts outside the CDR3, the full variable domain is GAGVSQSPSNKVTEKGKDVELRCDPISGHTALYWYRQSLGQGLEFLIYFQGNSAPDKSGLPSDRFSAERTGGSVSTLTIQRTQQEDSAVYLCASSRKDGQGFNYGYTFGSGTRLTVV.

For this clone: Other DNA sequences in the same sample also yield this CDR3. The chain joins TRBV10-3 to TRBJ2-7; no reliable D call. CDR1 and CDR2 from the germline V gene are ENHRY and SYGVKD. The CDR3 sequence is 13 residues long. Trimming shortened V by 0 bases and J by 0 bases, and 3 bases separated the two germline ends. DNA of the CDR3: TGTGCCATCAGTGAGTCGGGCTCCTACGAGCAGTACTTC. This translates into CAISESGSYEQYF.

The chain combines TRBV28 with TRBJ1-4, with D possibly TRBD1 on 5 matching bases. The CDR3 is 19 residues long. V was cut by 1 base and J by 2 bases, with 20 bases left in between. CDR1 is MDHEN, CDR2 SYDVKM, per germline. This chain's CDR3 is CASSLSGQGLEGTNEKLFF. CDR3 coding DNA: TGTGCCAGCAGTTTATCTGGGCAGGGACTTGAGGGCACTAATGAAAAACTGTTTTTT.

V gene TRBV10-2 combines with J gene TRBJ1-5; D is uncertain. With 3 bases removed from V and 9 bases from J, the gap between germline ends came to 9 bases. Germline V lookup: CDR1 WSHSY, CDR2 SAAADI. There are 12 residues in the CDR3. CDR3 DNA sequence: TGCGCCAGCAGTGAATCAGATCGGCCCCAGCATTTT. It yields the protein CASSESDRPQHF.

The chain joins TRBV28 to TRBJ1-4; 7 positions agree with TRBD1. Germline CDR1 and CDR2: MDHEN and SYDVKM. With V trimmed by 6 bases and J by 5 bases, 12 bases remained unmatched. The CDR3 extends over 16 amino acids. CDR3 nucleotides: TGTGCCAGCAGGGATCTACAGGGGACTAGAAATGAAAAACTGTTTTTT. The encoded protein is CASRDLQGTRNEKLFF.

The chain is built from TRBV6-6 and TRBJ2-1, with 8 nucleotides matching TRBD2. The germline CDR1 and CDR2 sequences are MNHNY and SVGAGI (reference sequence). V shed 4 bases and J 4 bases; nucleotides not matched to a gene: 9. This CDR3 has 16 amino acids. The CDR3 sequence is CASSSPLAEGYNEQFF. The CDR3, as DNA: TGTGCCAGCAGTTCCCCACTAGCGGAGGGGTACAATGAGCAGTTCTTC.

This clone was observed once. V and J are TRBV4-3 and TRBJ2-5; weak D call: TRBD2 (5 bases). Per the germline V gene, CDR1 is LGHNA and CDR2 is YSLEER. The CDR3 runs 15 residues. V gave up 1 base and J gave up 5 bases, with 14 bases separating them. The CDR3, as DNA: TGCGCCAGCAGCCAAGTCCTGGGAGTGAGGGAGACCCAGTACTTC. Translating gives CASSQVLGVRETQYF.

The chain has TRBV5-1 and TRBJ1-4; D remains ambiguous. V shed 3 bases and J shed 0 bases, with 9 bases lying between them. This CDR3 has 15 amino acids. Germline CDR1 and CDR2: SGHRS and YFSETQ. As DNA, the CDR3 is TGCGCCAGCAGCTCAACCACGGCAACTAATGAAAAACTGTTTTTT. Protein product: CASSSTTATNEKLFF.

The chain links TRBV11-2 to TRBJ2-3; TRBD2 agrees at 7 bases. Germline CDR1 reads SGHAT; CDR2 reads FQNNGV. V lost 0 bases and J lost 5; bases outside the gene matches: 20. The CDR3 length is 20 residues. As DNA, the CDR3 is TGTGCCAGCAGCTTAGATCAACTCTTAACGCGGGAGAGTTGGGTAGATACGCAGTATTTT. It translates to CASSLDQLLTRESWVDTQYF.

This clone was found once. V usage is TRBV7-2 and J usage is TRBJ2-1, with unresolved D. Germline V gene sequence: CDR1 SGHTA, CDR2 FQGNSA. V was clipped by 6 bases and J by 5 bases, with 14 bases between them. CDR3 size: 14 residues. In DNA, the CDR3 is TGTGCCAGCAGTTACGGCTTTCTTGACAATGAGCAGTTCTTC. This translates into CASSYGFLDNEQFF.

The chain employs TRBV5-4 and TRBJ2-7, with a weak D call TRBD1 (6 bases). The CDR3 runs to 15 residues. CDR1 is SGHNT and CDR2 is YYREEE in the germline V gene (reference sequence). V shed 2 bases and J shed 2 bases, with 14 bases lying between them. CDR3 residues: CASSLISQGAYEQYF. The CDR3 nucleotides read TGTGCCAGCAGCTTAATATCACAGGGAGCCTACGAGCAGTACTTC.

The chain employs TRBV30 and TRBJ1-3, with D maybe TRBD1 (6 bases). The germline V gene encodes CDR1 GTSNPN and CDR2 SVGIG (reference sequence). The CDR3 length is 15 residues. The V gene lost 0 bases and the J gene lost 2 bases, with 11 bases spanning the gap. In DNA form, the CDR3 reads TGTGCCTGGAGTGTGAGCAGGGGCGCTGGAAACACCATATATTTT. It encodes CAWSVSRGAGNTIYF.

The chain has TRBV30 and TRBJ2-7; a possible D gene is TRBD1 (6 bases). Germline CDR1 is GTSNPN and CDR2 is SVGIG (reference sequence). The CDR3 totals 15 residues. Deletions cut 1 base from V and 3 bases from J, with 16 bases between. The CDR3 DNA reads TGTGCCTGGAGTGGATCCGGACAGAGTAGCTACGAGCAGTACTTC. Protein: CAWSGSGQSSYEQYF.

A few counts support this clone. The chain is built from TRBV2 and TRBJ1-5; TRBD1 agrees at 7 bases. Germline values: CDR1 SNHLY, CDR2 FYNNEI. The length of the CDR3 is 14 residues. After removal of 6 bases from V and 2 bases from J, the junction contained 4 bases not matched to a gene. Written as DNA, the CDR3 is TGTGCCAGCAGGGACACAGGGGGCAATCAGCCCCAGCATTTT. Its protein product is CASRDTGGNQPQHF.

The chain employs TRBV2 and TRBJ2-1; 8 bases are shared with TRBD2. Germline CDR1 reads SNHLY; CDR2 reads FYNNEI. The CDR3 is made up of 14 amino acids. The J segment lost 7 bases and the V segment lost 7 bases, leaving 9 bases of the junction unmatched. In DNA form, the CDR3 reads TGTGCCAGCACCCCACTAGCGGTAAAGAATGAGCAGTTCTTC. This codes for CASTPLAVKNEQFF.

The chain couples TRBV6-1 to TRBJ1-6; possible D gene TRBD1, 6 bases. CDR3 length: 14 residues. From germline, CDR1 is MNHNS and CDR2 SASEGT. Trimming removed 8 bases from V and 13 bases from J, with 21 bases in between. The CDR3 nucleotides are TGTGCCAGCCGGAGACTCACAGGGATAGTGCCCCTCCACTTT. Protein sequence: CASRRLTGIVPLHF.

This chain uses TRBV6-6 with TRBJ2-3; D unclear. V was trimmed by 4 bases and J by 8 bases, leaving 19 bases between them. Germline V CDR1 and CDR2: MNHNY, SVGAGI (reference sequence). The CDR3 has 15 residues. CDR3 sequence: CASSSPVLVSGTQYF. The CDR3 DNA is TGTGCCAGCAGTTCTCCAGTTCTGGTATCGGGTACGCAGTATTTT.

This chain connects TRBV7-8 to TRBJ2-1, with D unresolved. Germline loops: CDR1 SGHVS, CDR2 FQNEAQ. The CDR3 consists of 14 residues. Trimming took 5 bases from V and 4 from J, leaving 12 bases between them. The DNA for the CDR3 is TGTGCCAGCAGCCCGGGTCGGGTTTACAATGAGCAGTTCTTC. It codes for CASSPGRVYNEQFF.

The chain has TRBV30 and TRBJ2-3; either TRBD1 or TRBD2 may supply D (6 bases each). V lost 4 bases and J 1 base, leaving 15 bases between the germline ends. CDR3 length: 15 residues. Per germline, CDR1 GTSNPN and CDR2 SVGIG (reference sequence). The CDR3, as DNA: TGTGCCTGGACCGGGGGCGGGTTGGGCACAGATACGCAGTATTTT. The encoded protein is CAWTGGGLGTDTQYF.

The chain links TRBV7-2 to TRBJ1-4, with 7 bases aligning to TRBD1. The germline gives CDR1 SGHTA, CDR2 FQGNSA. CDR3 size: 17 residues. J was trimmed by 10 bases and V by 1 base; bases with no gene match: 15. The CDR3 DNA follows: TGTGCCAGCAGCTTAGTTGGCCAGGGGGACAATAGGGGAAAACTGTTTTTT. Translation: CASSLVGQGDNRGKLFF.

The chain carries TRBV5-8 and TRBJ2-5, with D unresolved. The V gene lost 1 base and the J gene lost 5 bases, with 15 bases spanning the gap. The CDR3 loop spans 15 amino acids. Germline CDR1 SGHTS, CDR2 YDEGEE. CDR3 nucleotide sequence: TGTGCCAGCAGCTTGAACCTGAAGGGCCGGGAGACCCAGTACTTC. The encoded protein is CASSLNLKGRETQYF. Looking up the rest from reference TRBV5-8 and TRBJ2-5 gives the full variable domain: EAGVTQSPTHLIKTRGQQATLRCSPISGHTSVYWYQQALGLGLQFLLWYDEGEERNRGNFPPRFSGRQFPNYSSELNVNALELEDSALYLCASSLNLKGRETQYFGPGTRLLVL.

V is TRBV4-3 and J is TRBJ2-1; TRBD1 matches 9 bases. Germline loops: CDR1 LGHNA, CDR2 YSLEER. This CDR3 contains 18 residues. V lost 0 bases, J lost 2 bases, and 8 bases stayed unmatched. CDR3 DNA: TGCGCCAGCAGCCAAGAATCTCTAACAGGGGGCACCTACAATGAGCAGTTCTTC. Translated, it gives CASSQESLTGGTYNEQFF.

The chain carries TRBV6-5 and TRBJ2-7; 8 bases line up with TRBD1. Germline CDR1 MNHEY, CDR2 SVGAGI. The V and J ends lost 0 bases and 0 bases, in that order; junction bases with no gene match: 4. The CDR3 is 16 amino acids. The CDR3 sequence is CASSYSGTGSSYEQYF. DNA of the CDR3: TGTGCCAGCAGTTACTCCGGGACAGGTAGCTCCTACGAGCAGTACTTC.

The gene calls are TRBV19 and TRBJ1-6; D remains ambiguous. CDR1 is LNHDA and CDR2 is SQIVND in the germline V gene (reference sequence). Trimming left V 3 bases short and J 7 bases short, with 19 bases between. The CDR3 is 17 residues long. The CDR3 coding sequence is TGTGCCAGTAGTATGGACGTCCCCACCCGGGCAAATTCACCCCTCCACTTT. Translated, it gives CASSMDVPTRANSPLHF.

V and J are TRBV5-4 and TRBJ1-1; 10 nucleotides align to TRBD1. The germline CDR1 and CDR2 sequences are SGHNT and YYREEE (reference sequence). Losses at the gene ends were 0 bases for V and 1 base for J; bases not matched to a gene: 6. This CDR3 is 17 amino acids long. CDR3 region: CASSLETGGAGNTEAFF. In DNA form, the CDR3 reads TGTGCCAGCAGCTTGGAGACAGGGGGCGCCGGGAACACTGAAGCTTTCTTT. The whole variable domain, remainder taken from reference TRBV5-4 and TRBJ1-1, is ETGVTQSPTHLIKTRGQQVTLRCSSQSGHNTVSWYQQALGQGPQFIFQYYREEENGRGNFPPRFSGLQFPNYSSELNVNALELDDSALYLCASSLETGGAGNTEAFFGQGTRLTVV.

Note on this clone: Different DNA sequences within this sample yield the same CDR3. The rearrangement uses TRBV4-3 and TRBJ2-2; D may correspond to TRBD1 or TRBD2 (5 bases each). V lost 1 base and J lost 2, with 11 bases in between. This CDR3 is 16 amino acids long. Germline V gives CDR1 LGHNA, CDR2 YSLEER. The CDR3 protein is CASSQAGTVNTGELFF. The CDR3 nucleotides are TGCGCCAGCAGCCAAGCCGGGACGGTAAACACCGGGGAGCTGTTTTTT.

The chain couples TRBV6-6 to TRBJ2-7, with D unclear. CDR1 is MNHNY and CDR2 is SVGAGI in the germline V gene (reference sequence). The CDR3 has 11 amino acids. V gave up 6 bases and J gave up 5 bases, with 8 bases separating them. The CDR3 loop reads CASRTGNEQYF. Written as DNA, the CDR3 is TGTGCCAGCAGGACTGGGAACGAGCAGTACTTC.